This TCR beta chain was profiled in a study of glioma-infiltrating T cells listed by TCRdb under 2016. For the wider study: The low-grade gliomas were WHO grade II oligodendrogliomas or astrocytomas, while the glioblastomas were WHO grade IV tumors sampled at initial diagnosis rather than at recurrent diagnosis. To measure divergence between tissue and blood T-cell populations, each tissue-infiltrating repertoire was compared with the peripheral blood repertoire of the same patient. Before surgery, glioma patients were given dexamethasone for six or fewer days. Three low-grade glioma patients, seven to nine primary glioblastoma patients, and three non-glioma patients who contributed non-neoplastic brain tissue made up the paired cohort. Sequencing of TCR alpha- and beta-chain repertoires was performed on glioma tissue, on non-neoplastic brain tissue, and on matched peripheral blood mononuclear cells. For blood libraries, the target was about 4- to 11-fold sequencing coverage of about 980,000 peripheral T cells.

Study-level results and caveats: Patients with low tissue-blood divergence were marked by a signature set of shared blood CDR3 motifs, and this signature set was depleted in highly divergent patients. Tissue and blood shared very few CDR3 sequences, a result attributed to high CDR3 diversity and limited sampling. Group comparisons rested on small numbers: three non-neoplastic, three low-grade glioma and fewer than 10 glioblastoma patients. VJ-independent divergence between tissue and blood was lower than expected in non-neoplastic patients but higher than expected in all gliomas, particularly low-grade gliomas.

The iRepertoire nested amplicon-rescue multiplex PCR (arm-PCR) platform was used to amplify TCR alpha and beta CDR3 regions from RNA. The input for one-step reverse transcription and amplification was about 100-400 ng of either tissue mRNA or PBMC total RNA. Following bead purification, Illumina adapters were added by a secondary multiplex PCR, and the libraries were gel-purified between 200 and 400 bp. Demultiplexing relied on internal 6-nucleotide barcodes carried by the libraries. The libraries were sequenced on an Illumina MiSeq using 2x220 or 2x250 nucleotide paired-end reads. On the authors' methods: Paired reads were merged using FLASH 1.2.11 and were aligned to the GRCh37 human genome using BWA-MEM, after which TRA and TRB reads were extracted. For V and J assignment, an IMGT-derived reference of cassette sequences and CDR3 motifs that included pseudogenes was used. Reads were translated in three frames, and productive CDR3s were defined as those with a C...FGXG motif and no stop codons. Clonotypes were defined as unique combinations of V-J cassette pair and CDR3 amino acid sequence. Reads were filtered by Hamming distance, with the threshold set by the sequence error rate of each sample in mapped regions. The raw public data were reprocessed by TCRdb itself: fastp quality trimming at Q25, MiXCR clonotype calling, in-frame beta chains only. Rows with one shared CDR3 protein collapse into an entry with the most common genes and DNA. For this entry, the V and J calls and clone size follow TCRdb and not the study's own pipeline. The sample table holds 300,000 to 450,000 distinct CDR3 sequences, of which more than 35% were seen once. Of the sample, around 11% is held by the ten largest clones.

Ends trimmed: V by 0 bases, J by 5 bases; bases unmatched to a gene: 4. CDR1 and CDR2, looked up from the germline V gene (reference sequence), are LNHNV and YYDKDF. Spanning cysteine to phenylalanine, the CDR3 consists of 15 amino acids. The DNA shown is the 45-base CDR3, in frame from base 1. A word on this clonotype: No cognate antigen has been identified for it. The sample holds no much larger clone one base away, and base qualities are not on file.

Surgical brain or tumor specimens were cryofrozen in liquid nitrogen immediately after resection, and peripheral blood cells were collected concurrently. The chain uses TRBV15 and TRBJ2-1, with 7 bases matching TRBD2. Material for sequencing was glioma tissue, nonneoplastic brain tissue, or PBMCs (not recorded which). The sequence derives from a human donor with low-grade glioma or glioblastoma, undergoing nonglioma brain surgery, or in good health (not recorded which). The DNA reads as follows: TGTGCCACCAGCAGAGATAGGCGGGGGAACAATGAGCAGTTCTTC. It is translated as CATSRDRRGNNEQFF.